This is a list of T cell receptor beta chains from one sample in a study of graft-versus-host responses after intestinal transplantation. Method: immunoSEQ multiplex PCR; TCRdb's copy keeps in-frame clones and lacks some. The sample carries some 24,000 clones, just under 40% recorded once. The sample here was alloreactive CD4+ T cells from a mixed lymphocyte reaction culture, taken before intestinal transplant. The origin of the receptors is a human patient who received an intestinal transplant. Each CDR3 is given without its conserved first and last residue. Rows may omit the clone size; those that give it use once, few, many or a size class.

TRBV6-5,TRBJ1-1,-,ASSFVGLTANTEAF
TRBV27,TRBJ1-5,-,ASSRTGRGNQPQH
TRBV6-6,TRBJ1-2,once,ASSASGTGSSYT
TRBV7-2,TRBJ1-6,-,ASSFGSSYNSPLH
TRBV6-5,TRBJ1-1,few,ASSFDRQYTEAF
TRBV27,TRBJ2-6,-,ASSLTSGSSGANVLT
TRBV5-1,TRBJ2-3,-,ASSTPAGTGSTDTQY
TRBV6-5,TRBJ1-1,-,ASVRGPMNTEAF
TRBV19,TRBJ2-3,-,ASSITGTANTDTQY
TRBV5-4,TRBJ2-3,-,ASSFSPSGGPGDTQY
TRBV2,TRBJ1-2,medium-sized,ASSESRGNGYT